This T cell receptor (beta chain) originates from a study of T cell responses to AZD1222 COVID-19 vaccine. Trimming took 0 bases from V and 7 from J; bases not matched to a gene: 6. Germline-derived CDR1 and CDR2 are SGDLS and YYNGEE. The length of the CDR3 is 15 residues. Worth noting for this clone: Its antigen is not identified.

Whole-study results and caveats: Vaccination with two AZD1222 doses was followed by a rise in Spike-specific TCR breadth and depth. Females outnumbered males among donors, who were mostly white British; clonal diversity was possibly underestimated. The study reported that nearly half of spike-specific TCRs target unmutated variant regions. Repertoires were obtained solely post-peak T cell response.

The table came from immunoSEQ multiplex PCR; TCRdb's copy has only in-frame clones and leaves some out. The top ten hold 4.4% of the sample, which has more than 85,000 clones, 70% to 90% seen once. This chain connects TRBV9 to TRBJ2-1, with 8 bases identical to TRBD2. The source was peripheral blood, collected 28 days after the second AZD1222 dose. The sequence was collected from an adult who received the AZD1222 COVID-19 vaccine. CDR3 coding DNA: TGTGCCAGCAGCGTAGCGGGAGGGCCAAGGAATGAGCAGTTCTTC. It specifies CASSVAGGPRNEQFF.